One and the same sample provided the 29 T cell receptor beta chains below, sequenced in a study of CD8+CD57+ T cells in acquired aplastic anemia. The template used for profiling TCR beta VDJ and CDR3 was genomic DNA. TCRdb analysed the reads with MiXCR anew, one entry per CDR3 protein. Of about 190,000 distinct CDR3 sequences listed, around 66% were seen once; the top ten hold just over 45%. Specimen: sorted CD4+, CD8+, or CD8+CD57+ T cells (not recorded which) from PBMCs. The receptors come from a human donor with severe aplastic anemia or a healthy control (not recorded which).

The rearrangement uses TRBV6-1 and TRBJ1-4; 11 bases line up with TRBD1. V gave up 3 bases and J gave up 0 bases; unmatched junction bases: 9. The CDR3 sequence is 19 residues long. Germline V gene lookup returns CDR1 MNHNS and CDR2 SASEGT. CDR3 in amino acids: CASSDGRDRGVTTNEKLFF. For the CDR3, the DNA is TGTGCCAGCAGTGACGGCCGGGACAGGGGGGTAACAACTAATGAAAAACTGTTTTTT.

V is TRBV20-1 and J is TRBJ1-1, with TRBD1 as a possible D gene (6 bases). V shed 6 bases and J shed 11 bases, with 25 bases lying between them. The length of the CDR3 is 14 residues. Germline assignment: CDR1 DFQATT and CDR2 SNEGSKA (reference sequence). The CDR3 spells CSAKLPGQRSGAFF. The DNA of the CDR3 is TGCAGTGCAAAACTCCCGGGACAAAGGTCGGGGGCTTTCTTT.

This rearrangement joins TRBV6-2 or TRBV6-3 to TRBJ1-5, with D unresolved. The V and J ends lost 3 bases and 6 bases respectively, with 9 bases between them. Germline V gene sequence: CDR1 MNHEY, CDR2 SVGEGT. The CDR3 is 13 amino acids. The CDR3 reads CASSYRRGQPQHF. CDR3 nucleotide sequence: TGTGCCAGCAGTTATCGTCGCGGTCAGCCCCAGCATTTT.

V is TRBV27 and J is TRBJ2-1; D is unresolved. Germline-derived CDR1 and CDR2 are MNHEY and SMNVEV (reference sequence). Trimming removed 8 bases from V and 4 bases from J, with 18 bases in between. The CDR3 sequence is 15 residues long. Here the CDR3 reads CASGHQRFNYNEQFF. The CDR3 DNA sequence: TGTGCCAGCGGCCACCAAAGATTTAATTACAATGAGCAGTTCTTC.

Only one count was recorded for this clonotype. V gene TRBV7-8 combines with J gene TRBJ1-1, with TRBD1 matching 7 bases. The CDR3 length is 13 residues. Trimming cost V 2 bases and J 3 bases; bases outside gene matches: 0. The germline V gene has CDR1 SGHVS and CDR2 FQNEAQ. DNA of the CDR3: TGTGCCAGCAGCTTACAGGGGGACACTGAAGCTTTCTTT. As protein: CASSLQGDTEAFF.

The gene calls are TRBV20-1 and TRBJ2-3; 8 bases line up with TRBD2. From germline, CDR1 is DFQATT and CDR2 SNEGSKA (reference sequence). The J segment lost 2 bases and the V segment lost 5 bases, leaving 9 bases of the junction unmatched. This CDR3 has 15 amino acids. In DNA, the CDR3 is TGCAGTGCTGCTGCTACTAGCGGACCCACAGATACGCAGTATTTT. Protein product: CSAAATSGPTDTQYF.

The chain recombines TRBV29-1 with TRBJ1-6; D gene ambiguous. The germline V gene has CDR1 SQVTM and CDR2 ANQGSEA. This CDR3 region has 13 residues. V was pared by 6 bases and J by 6 bases, with 12 bases between. This chain's CDR3 is CSVMDGSNSPLHF. The CDR3 DNA reads as TGCAGCGTGATGGACGGATCTAATTCACCCCTCCACTTT.

This clonotype appeared once. The chain carries TRBV7-9 and TRBJ2-7; D uncertain. The CDR3 totals 15 residues. Trimming cost V 5 bases and J 3 bases, with 17 bases left between them. Germline assignment: CDR1 SEHNR and CDR2 FQNEAQ (reference sequence). The CDR3, as DNA: TGTGCCAGCAGCCGTCGGGCGTCCCCGGGCTACGAGCAGTACTTC. This gives the protein CASSRRASPGYEQYF.

This chain uses TRBV9 with TRBJ2-2; D uncertain. Germline CDR1 and CDR2: SGDLS and YYNGEE. The CDR3 sequence is 13 residues long. Trimming cost V 0 bases and J 5 bases, with 5 bases left between them. The DNA of the CDR3 is TGTGCCAGCAGCGTAGTTGGAACCGGGGAGCTGTTTTTT. It yields the protein CASSVVGTGELFF.

This clonotype has more than one count but fewer than ten. The V call is TRBV7-8, the J call TRBJ1-1, with unresolved D. The CDR3 is 13 amino acids. In germline, CDR1 is SGHVS, CDR2 FQNEAQ. Between the trimmed V and J ends, which lost 3 bases and 5 bases, there was a span of 10 bases. CDR3 sequence: CASSFAGRTEAFF. CDR3 nucleotide sequence: TGTGCCAGCAGCTTTGCGGGAAGGACTGAAGCTTTCTTT.

The CDR3 loop reads CASTPGQGNTGELFF. The DNA of the CDR3 is TGTGCCAGCACACCGGGACAGGGGAACACCGGGGAGCTGTTTTTT. V is TRBV2 and J is TRBJ2-2; TRBD1 matches at 9 bases. CDR3 length equals 15 residues. Germline values: CDR1 SNHLY, CDR2 FYNNEI. Trimming cost V 7 bases and J 1 base; bases outside gene matches: 4.

The chain has TRBV19 and TRBJ1-2; no definite D call. CDR1 and CDR2 from the germline V gene are LNHDA and SQIVND (reference sequence). V gave up 6 bases and J gave up 2 bases, with 16 bases separating them. This CDR3 has 15 amino acids. CDR3: CASRTAGVNNYGYTF. CDR3 nucleotides: TGTGCCAGTAGAACCGCGGGCGTTAACAACTATGGCTACACCTTC.

J is TRBJ1-2 and V is TRBV10-1, with 7 bases that match TRBD1. This CDR3 is built from 14 residues. V was clipped by 4 bases and J by 6 bases; unmatched bases: 8. From germline, CDR1 is WNHNN and CDR2 SYGVQD (reference sequence). The CDR3 reads CASSAIGGSDGYTF. The CDR3 DNA reads TGCGCCAGCAGTGCTATAGGGGGCTCGGATGGCTACACCTTC.

This chain links TRBV25-1 with TRBJ1-5; 7 positions match TRBD1. The V segment lost 1 base and the J segment 6 bases; nucleotides outside the gene matches: 9. The CDR3 totals 16 residues. The germline V gene has CDR1 MGHDK and CDR2 SYGVNS. The CDR3 DNA is TGTGCCAGCAGTGAATTGGTGGGACAGTCCCCTCAGCCCCAGCATTTT. It yields the protein CASSELVGQSPQPQHF. The full variable domain, completed using reference TRBV25-1 and TRBJ1-5, is EADIYQTPRYLVIGTGKKITLECSQTMGHDKMYWYQQDPGMELHLIHYSYGVNSTEKGDLSSESTVSRIRTEHFPLTLESARPSHTSQYLCASSELVGQSPQPQHFGDGTRLSIL.

The sample holds many counts of this clonotype. This may arise from a read error, as a much more abundant clone is one base away. The chain combines TRBV20-1 with TRBJ1-6; D gene uncertain. There are 15 residues in the CDR3. The V gene lost 5 bases and the J gene lost 6 bases, with 17 bases spanning the gap. CDR1 and CDR2 (germline): DFQATT, SNEGSKA (reference sequence). The CDR3: CSAALRRLFNSPLHF. For the CDR3, the DNA is TGCAGTGCTGCCCTTCGACGGTTATTTAATTCACCCCTCCACTTT.

V gene TRBV5-1 combines with J gene TRBJ2-5; 7 bases map to TRBD1. The CDR3 runs to 14 residues. Germline CDR1 SGHRS, CDR2 YFSETQ. V dropped 5 bases and J dropped 2; count of bases not matched to a gene: 6. The CDR3 DNA is TGCGCCAGCAGGCCAGGGGGAGCACAAGAGACCCAGTACTTC. Protein sequence: CASRPGGAQETQYF. Supplemented by reference TRBV5-1 and TRBJ2-5, the full variable domain reads KAGVTQTPRYLIKTRGQQVTLSCSPISGHRSVSWYQQTPGQGLQFLFEYFSETQRNKGNFPGRFSGRQFSNSRSEMNVSTLELGDSALYLCASRPGGAQETQYFGPGTRLLVL.

The chain employs TRBV7-3 and TRBJ2-1; no reliable D call. V shed 6 bases and J shed 5 bases, with 5 bases lying between them. Germline CDR1 reads SGHTA; CDR2 reads FQGTGA. The CDR3 has 11 amino acids. CDR3 protein: CASRKNNEQFF. The DNA for the CDR3 is TGTGCCAGCAGGAAAAACAATGAGCAGTTCTTC.

V and J are TRBV4-3 and TRBJ2-1, with 8 bases that match TRBD1. The CDR3 extends over 16 amino acids. Germline loops: CDR1 LGHNA, CDR2 YSLEER. V lost 6 bases and J lost 1; bases outside the gene matches: 8. CDR3 amino acids: CASSSGTGGSYNEQFF. CDR3 DNA sequence: TGCGCCAGCAGTTCAGGAACAGGGGGATCCTACAATGAGCAGTTCTTC.

This clonotype was recorded once. The V and J genes are TRBV7-9 and TRBJ2-1; weak D call: TRBD2 (5 bases). CDR1 and CDR2 (germline): SEHNR, FQNEAQ (reference sequence). The CDR3 contains 16 residues. The V gene lost 5 bases and the J gene lost 7 bases, with 21 bases spanning the gap. In DNA form, the CDR3 reads TGTGCCAGCAGCCGAGAACTAGACTCAGTTTGGAATGAGCAGTTCTTC. Translation: CASSRELDSVWNEQFF. The entire variable domain, with the rest obtained from reference TRBV7-9 and TRBJ2-1, is as follows: DTGVSQNPRHKITKRGQNVTFRCDPISEHNRLYWYRQTLGQGPEFLTYFQNEAQLEKSRLLSDRFSAERPKGSFSTLEIQRTEQGDSAMYLCASSRELDSVWNEQFFGPGTRLTVL.

The chain uses TRBV2 and TRBJ1-2; D is undetermined. The CDR3 length is 14 residues. V shed 5 bases and J shed 0 bases, with 10 bases lying between them. The germline CDR1 and CDR2 sequences are SNHLY and FYNNEI. CDR3 nucleotides: TGTGCCAGCAGTAATTGGGGTACTAACTATGGCTACACCTTC. Translating it yields CASSNWGTNYGYTF.

The sample holds a few counts of this clonotype. The chain combines TRBV2 with TRBJ2-2; tentative D call: TRBD2 (5 bases). Trimming removed 2 bases from V and 7 bases from J, with 17 bases in between. The CDR3 covers 16 residues. Germline V CDR1 and CDR2: SNHLY, FYNNEI. The CDR3 nucleotides read TGTGCCAGCAGTGAATTGGACTCCCCACCGTTCGGGGAGCTGTTTTTT. Translation: CASSELDSPPFGELFF.

Ten or more counts support this clonotype. CDR3 residues: CASRSWDLLADTQYF. The CDR3 DNA reads as TGTGCCAGCCGATCCTGGGACTTGTTAGCAGATACGCAGTATTTT. This rearrangement joins TRBV19 to TRBJ2-3; TRBD2 is a possible D gene (6 bases). Germline CDR1 LNHDA, CDR2 SQIVND (reference sequence). The CDR3 has 15 amino acids. Trimming left V 9 bases short and J 4 bases short, with 20 bases between.

This sequence joins TRBV9 and TRBJ2-7; D is perhaps TRBD1 or TRBD2 (5 bases each). Trimming removed 0 bases from V and 6 bases from J, with 10 bases in between. The CDR3 runs to 13 residues. Per the germline V gene, CDR1 is SGDLS and CDR2 is YYNGEE. CDR3 sequence: CASSVDPGREQYF. CDR3 DNA sequence: TGTGCCAGCAGCGTAGACCCGGGACGCGAGCAGTACTTC.

This rearrangement joins TRBV5-5 to TRBJ2-7; D is ambiguous. Per the germline V gene, CDR1 is SGHKS and CDR2 is YYEKEE (reference sequence). CDR3 length: 14 amino acids. Trimming shortened V by 4 bases and J by 6 bases, and 17 bases separated the two germline ends. The CDR3 DNA reads as TGTGCCAGCAGCCAGTGGGCCTCGGAGTCCGAGCAGTACTTC. This codes for CASSQWASESEQYF.

J is TRBJ1-4 and V is TRBV5-1; D is unclear. CDR1 is SGHRS, CDR2 YFSETQ, per germline. The CDR3 is made up of 15 amino acids. V was pared by 2 bases and J by 6 bases, with 14 bases between. The CDR3, as DNA: TGCGCCAGCAGCTTTGCTGGGAGTTTTGATGAAAAACTGTTTTTT. It specifies CASSFAGSFDEKLFF.

The genes are TRBV7-9 and TRBJ2-5, with D tentatively TRBD1 or TRBD2 (5 bases each). The CDR3 covers 12 residues. The germline CDR1 and CDR2 sequences are SEHNR and FQNEAQ (reference sequence). The V end was cut by 10 bases, the J end by 1 base, with 10 bases between. CDR3 sequence reads: CATRDAQETQYF. The CDR3, as DNA: TGTGCCACCCGGGACGCCCAAGAGACCCAGTACTTC.

V and J are TRBV7-3 and TRBJ2-7; either TRBD1 or TRBD2 may supply D (6 bases each). Germline V gene data show CDR1 as SGHTA and CDR2 as FQGTGA. V was clipped by 5 bases and J by 4 bases, with 15 bases between them. The CDR3 is 14 residues long. CDR3 nucleotide sequence: TGTGCCAGCAGCAAAGAAGGAGGGGGATACGAGCAGTACTTC. Its protein is CASSKEGGGYEQYF.

This clonotype was detected many times. The chain joins TRBV4-3 to TRBJ1-6; D possibly corresponds to TRBD1 (5 bases). The CDR3 runs to 15 residues. Germline V CDR1 and CDR2: LGHNA, YSLEER. The ends were cut back, 0 bases at V and 7 bases at J, with 10 bases in the middle. The CDR3 DNA follows: TGCGCCAGCAGCCAAGATCAGGGTGGAAATTCACCCCTCCACTTT. Its protein is CASSQDQGGNSPLHF.

CDR3 residues: CASNTRRVVVGKNTEAFF. CDR3 DNA sequence: TGTGCCAGCAACACTCGCAGGGTTGTAGTGGGAAAGAACACTGAAGCTTTCTTT. The chain combines TRBV2 with TRBJ1-1, with D possibly TRBD1 on 5 matching bases. V lost 7 bases and J lost 1, with 25 bases in between. This CDR3 has 18 residues. Germline values: CDR1 SNHLY, CDR2 FYNNEI.